This T cell receptor (beta chain) comes out of a study of cytomegalovirus exposure and HLA in healthy donors. General study results and limits: In vitro assays verified that three CMV-associated chains recognized CMV antigens specifically.

About this clone: Its antigen is not known.

The V gene's germline CDR1 is MNHNS and CDR2 SASEGT. Trimming took 0 bases from V and 2 from J, leaving 11 bases between them. CDR3 length: 15 residues. Clones were sequenced by immunoSEQ multiplex PCR, and TCRdb holds only the in-frame ones, with some missing. The sample includes fewer than 200,000 clones, just under 90% seen only once; the top ten take about 1.5%. The chain combines TRBV6-1 with TRBJ2-7; D not resolved. The sequence came from a woman between 25 and 40 years old in good health and CMV-seronegative. The specimen was PBMCs. CDR3 DNA: TGTGCCAGCAGTGAAGCGTGGCAGGCCACCTACGAGCAGTACTTC. Translation: CASSEAWQATYEQYF.